Shown below are 19 T cell receptor beta chains from a single sample sequenced in a study of blood T cells in healthy people across ages. A sample-barcoded 5' primer and a J-beta primer mix were used in a second PCR of roughly 7 to 11 cycles. TCRdb passed the 5' RACE reads through MiXCR, listing each CDR3 protein once. The sample holds under 950,000 distinct CDR3 sequences, about a fifth seen once. The sequencing input was blood. These receptors were taken from a man between 65 and 85 years old in good health.

The chain couples TRBV5-1 to TRBJ1-1, with D possibly TRBD1 on 6 matching bases. The CDR3 is made up of 13 amino acids. Looked up from germline, CDR1 is SGHRS and CDR2 is YFSETQ. V lost 5 bases to trimming and J lost 5 bases, with 13 bases between them. The CDR3 bases are TGCGCCAGCAGTCCCGGGACAACAACTGAAGCTTTCTTT. It is translated as CASSPGTTTEAFF.

J is TRBJ2-5 and V is TRBV5-1; 11 nucleotides agree with TRBD2. With 0 bases clipped from V and 4 bases from J, the junction kept 8 bases outside the gene matches. Germline-derived CDR1 and CDR2 are SGHRS and YFSETQ. The CDR3 loop spans 17 amino acids. CDR3 nucleotide sequence: TGCGCCAGCAGCTTGGGACTAGCGGGAAGAGCCTCAGAGACCCAGTACTTC. Protein sequence: CASSLGLAGRASETQYF.

In this sample, this clonotype turned up a few times. This chain joins TRBV10-3 and TRBJ2-7; 8 bases line up with TRBD1. Germline V gene lookup returns CDR1 ENHRY and CDR2 SYGVKD. V trimming: 10 bases; J trimming: 2 bases; junction bases outside the gene matches: 10. The CDR3 has 14 residues. As DNA, the CDR3 is TGTGCCACTAATCTCGGACAGGGAGCCTACGAGCAGTACTTC. Translated: CATNLGQGAYEQYF.

This chain links TRBV19 with TRBJ2-7; D is possibly TRBD1 (5 bases). CDR3 length: 14 residues. Germline values: CDR1 LNHDA, CDR2 SQIVND (reference sequence). Trimming took off 5 bases at V and 3 bases at J, with 14 bases between the two ends. CDR3 sequence (DNA): TGTGCCAGTAGTCGTGTCAGGGAAAGCTACGAGCAGTACTTC. Encoded protein: CASSRVRESYEQYF.

This clonotype was counted a few times. The rearrangement joins TRBV9 to TRBJ1-1, with TRBD1 identical over 7 bases. V shed 3 bases, J shed 5 bases, and the junction held 10 bases outside the gene matches. The CDR3 runs to 15 residues. From germline, CDR1 is SGDLS and CDR2 YYNGEE. The CDR3 region is CASSERQGRDTEAFF. The DNA for the CDR3 is TGTGCCAGCAGCGAAAGACAGGGAAGGGATACTGAAGCTTTCTTT.

This clonotype has a handful of counts. J is TRBJ1-2 and V is TRBV7-2, with 8 bases fitting TRBD1. The junction had 13 bases not matched to a gene; V was cut back by 5 bases and J by 8 bases. Germline V gives CDR1 SGHTA, CDR2 FQGNSA. The CDR3 spans 15 residues. In DNA, the CDR3 is TGTGCCAGCAGCCCTGCCCAGACAGGGGTGATCGGCTACACCTTC. Translated, it gives CASSPAQTGVIGYTF.

The V and J genes are TRBV12-3 or TRBV12-4 and TRBJ2-5; no firm D call. V shed 5 bases and J shed 2 bases, with 15 bases lying between them. The CDR3 consists of 15 residues. The CDR3 loop reads CASSVEPLPQETQYF. CDR3 nucleotides: TGTGCCAGCAGTGTCGAACCACTCCCTCAAGAGACCCAGTACTTC.

The chain joins TRBV27 to TRBJ1-1; the D gene is possibly TRBD1 (6 bases). V was cut by 8 bases and J by 4 bases, with 17 bases left in between. This CDR3 comprises 14 residues. Germline-derived CDR1 and CDR2 are MNHEY and SMNVEV (reference sequence). The DNA for the CDR3 is TGTGCCAGCCAGGTGAGGGGGGATTCCACTGAAGCTTTCTTT. This encodes CASQVRGDSTEAFF.

Turning to this clonotype: Since a much larger clone is just one base distant, this may be a read error. The chain links TRBV14 to TRBJ1-3; perhaps TRBD1 as D (5 bases). CDR1 is SGHDN, CDR2 FVKESK, per germline. This CDR3 contains 15 residues. The CDR3, as DNA: TGTGCCGGCAGCCACGAGGGGATCACCGCCCACACCATATATTTT. This codes for CAGSHEGITAHTIYF.

The V call is TRBV4-3, the J call TRBJ1-2, with D unresolved. Trimming shortened V by 2 bases and J by 5 bases, and 12 bases separated the two germline ends. CDR3 size: 14 residues. Germline-derived CDR1 and CDR2 are LGHNA and YSLEER. For the CDR3, the DNA is TGCGCCAGCAGCCAATCGACCGGGTGGTATGGCTACACCTTC. This codes for CASSQSTGWYGYTF.

In this sample, this clonotype turned up a few times. One end of the junction varies from germline; a read error may be responsible. J is TRBJ2-3 and V is TRBV20-1; 7 nucleotides line up with TRBD1. The CDR3 consists of 15 residues. Germline CDR1 and CDR2: DFQATT and SNEGSKA (reference sequence). The CDR3 DNA sequence: TGCAGTGCTGCCCCCAGACAGGGTAGTGGAGATACGCCGTATTTT. This gives the protein CSAAPRQGSGDTPYF.

The chain uses TRBV20-1 and TRBJ2-7, with D unclear. The J call may be faulty, since TRBJ2-1 better matches the DNA end. The CDR3 consists of 14 residues. From germline, CDR1 is DFQATT and CDR2 SNEGSKA (reference sequence). The CDR3: CSAARSGGYNEQFF. CDR3 bases: TGCAGTGCTGCCCGCTCGGGCGGCTACAATGAGCAGTTCTTC.

In this sample, this clonotype turned up a few times. This chain connects TRBV12-3 or TRBV12-4 to TRBJ2-2; 7 nucleotides agree with TRBD1. CDR3 size: 14 residues. The trim removed 5 bases at V and 6 bases at J, leaving 6 bases unmatched. The CDR3 region has the DNA TGTGCCAGCAGTCCGAGCGACAGGGCCGGGGAGCTGTTTTTT. This encodes CASSPSDRAGELFF.

This rearrangement joins TRBV28 to TRBJ2-7, with TRBD1 matching 10 bases. CDR3 length equals 16 residues. The V gene end was trimmed by 2 bases and the J gene end by 1 base; junction bases not matched to a gene: 5. Germline V gives CDR1 MDHEN, CDR2 SYDVKM. CDR3 region: CASSLGGQGSSYEQYV. The CDR3 region has the DNA TGTGCCAGCAGTTTAGGGGGACAGGGGTCTTCCTACGAGCAGTACGTC.

The sample holds a few counts of this clonotype. CDR3 region: CAISESWTQYRNSNEKLFF. The CDR3 DNA is TGTGCCATCAGTGAGTCTTGGACCCAGTATCGCAACTCTAATGAAAAACTGTTTTTT. This sequence joins TRBV10-3 and TRBJ1-4; no reliable D call. V was trimmed by 0 bases and J by 3 bases, leaving 20 bases between them. Germline loops: CDR1 ENHRY, CDR2 SYGVKD. CDR3 length: 19 residues.

This clonotype was observed a few times. The V and J genes are TRBV21-1 and TRBJ2-7; the listed D gene, TRBD1, was not tested against the DNA. TRBV21-1 is noted as a pseudogene. The CDR3 consists of 14 residues. The CDR3 sequence is CASLKGGRPHEQYV. The CDR3 DNA reads TGTGCCAGCCTAAAAGGGGGTAGACCCCACGAGCAGTACGTC.

This clonotype was seen a few times. The J gene is TRBJ2-3, the V gene TRBV5-1; D gene unclear. There are 16 residues in the CDR3. V lost 0 bases to trimming and J lost 0 bases, with 11 bases between them. From germline, CDR1 is SGHRS and CDR2 YFSETQ. The CDR3 DNA reads TGCGCCAGCAGCTTGGTAGTCTCCCACAGCACAGATACGCAGTATTTT. Translation gives CASSLVVSHSTDTQYF.

Only a few counts were recorded for this clonotype. The rearrangement links TRBV20-1 to TRBJ2-7, with 8 bases aligning to TRBD2. Gene TRBJ2-5 matches the end of the DNA better, so the J call may be wrong. CDR1 is DFQATT, CDR2 SNEGSKA, per germline (reference sequence). This CDR3 comprises 13 residues. In DNA form, the CDR3 reads TGCAGTGCTAGGGGGACTAGTGGGGAGACCCAGTACTTC. The encoded protein is CSARGTSGETQYF.

This chain joins TRBV20-1 and TRBJ2-1, with TRBD1 matching 11 bases. J lost 6 bases, V lost 5 bases, and 6 bases had no gene match. The CDR3 is 14 amino acids. The germline CDR1 and CDR2 sequences are DFQATT and SNEGSKA (reference sequence). The CDR3 sequence: CSAWTGGAGNEQFF. CDR3 DNA sequence: TGCAGTGCTTGGACAGGGGGCGCCGGCAATGAGCAGTTCTTC.